Listed below are T cell receptor beta chains from one sample, sequenced in a study of T cell repertoires in cytomegalovirus infection. MiXCR, applied by TCRdb to the reads, yields one record per CDR3 protein. The sample holds 300,000 to 400,000 distinct CDR3 sequences, about a sixth seen once. Sequences were obtained from PBMCs. The receptors here all came from a human donor in good health (CMV status not recorded). Some clones in this sample may be carry-over from other donors' samples. Both conserved end residues are part of each CDR3. Fields, in order: D gene, clone size, V gene, J gene, CDR3 protein, CDR3 DNA. The D gene is left open where the match is weak. The listing skips clone size in some rows; elsewhere it reads once, few, many or a size class.

.,.,TRBV27,TRBJ1-1,CASSSLGLGEAFF,TGTGCCAGCAGTTCCCTTGGTCTGGGAGAAGCTTTCTTT
.,few,TRBV5-1,TRBJ2-3,CASSFKAGPTDTQYF,TGCGCCAGCAGCTTTAAAGCGGGCCCCACAGATACGCAGTATTTT
TRBD1,.,TRBV28,TRBJ1-1,CAIGTGFTEAFF,TGTGCCATCGGGACAGGTTTCACTGAAGCTTTCTTT
TRBD2,few,TRBV7-8,TRBJ2-4,CASSQQGTSGRAATKNIQYF,TGTGCCAGCAGCCAGCAGGGGACTAGCGGGAGGGCCGCGACCAAAAACATTCAGTACTTC
.,few,TRBV11-2,TRBJ2-1,CASSESGIGEQFF,TGTGCCAGCAGCGAGTCCGGAATCGGTGAGCAGTTCTTC
.,few,TRBV18,TRBJ1-6,CASSPQGPYNSPLHF,TGTGCCAGCTCACCTCAGGGTCCCTATAATTCACCCCTCCACTTT
.,many,TRBV6-2/TRBV6-3,TRBJ1-1,CASSYSRSNTEAFF,TGTGCCAGCAGTTACTCGAGGTCGAACACTGAAGCTTTCTTT
TRBD1,many,TRBV6-6,TRBJ2-1,CASSYGQGRSNEQFF,TGTGCCAGCAGTTACGGACAGGGGCGATCCAATGAGCAGTTCTTC
.,.,TRBV2,TRBJ2-2,CASFALPSNTGELFF,TGTGCCAGCTTTGCGCTACCATCGAACACCGGGGAGCTGTTTTTT
.,few,TRBV7-2,TRBJ1-2,CASSPWTDRGGYTF,TGTGCCAGCAGCCCCTGGACCGACCGGGGGGGCTACACCTTC
.,.,TRBV24-1,TRBJ2-1,CATSDPQTPNNEQFF,TGTGCCACCAGTGACCCACAGACTCCTAACAATGAGCAGTTCTTC
TRBD1,.,TRBV5-4,TRBJ2-5,CASSPFDRGGETQYF,TGTGCCAGCAGCCCGTTTGACAGGGGGGGAGAGACCCAGTACTTC
TRBD1,many,TRBV7-2,TRBJ1-1,CASSKHGTGMNTEAFF,TGTGCCAGCAGCAAACATGGGACAGGAATGAACACTGAAGCTTTCTTT
.,few,TRBV20-1,TRBJ2-1,CSAPGDYNEQFF,TGCAGTGCGCCGGGGGATTACAATGAGCAGTTCTTC
.,.,TRBV10-3,TRBJ1-1,CAIRDKQGGPNTEAFF,TGTGCCATCAGAGACAAACAGGGAGGGCCGAACACTGAAGCTTTCTTT
TRBD1,.,TRBV12-3/TRBV12-4,TRBJ2-7,CASTPRTGGSYEQYF,TGTGCCAGCACGCCAAGGACAGGGGGGTCCTACGAGCAGTACTTC
.,many,TRBV7-2,TRBJ2-5,CASSLSPGAWETQYF,TGTGCCAGCAGCTTATCGCCGGGGGCGTGGGAGACCCAGTACTTC
.,.,TRBV10-3,TRBJ2-3,CAIRAPQQGRDTQYF,TGTGCCATCAGGGCCCCTCAGCAGGGCAGAGATACGCAGTATTTT
.,.,TRBV7-2,TRBJ1-2,CASSPPGGYGYTF,TGTGCCAGCAGCCCCCCCGGGGGCTATGGCTACACCTTC
.,.,TRBV10-3,TRBJ2-5,CAISESSTETQYF,TGTGCCATCAGTGAATCCAGCACGGAGACCCAGTACTTC
.,many,TRBV7-2,TRBJ2-6,CASSRDVIGANVLTF,TGTGCCAGCAGCCGGGATGTCATTGGGGCCAACGTCCTGACTTTC
TRBD2,many,TRBV5-4,TRBJ2-1,CASSSSGGGAYNEQFF,TGTGCCAGCAGCAGTTCGGGCGGGGGGGCCTACAATGAGCAGTTCTTC
TRBD2,.,TRBV10-3,TRBJ2-7,CAISEGLAGPSYEQYF,TGTGCCATCAGTGAGGGACTAGCGGGCCCTTCCTACGAGCAGTACTTC
TRBD1,few,TRBV20-1,TRBJ2-7,CSARHRGEQYF,TGCAGTGCTAGGCACAGGGGCGAGCAGTACTTC
.,.,TRBV5-6,TRBJ1-4,CASSLVNEKLFF,TGTGCCAGCAGCTTGGTTAATGAAAAACTGTTTTTT
.,many,TRBV7-2,TRBJ2-1,CASSRPTFGEQFF,TGTGCCAGCAGCCGCCCTACGTTCGGCGAGCAGTTCTTC
.,many,TRBV4-3,TRBJ2-2,CASSQDRGHGELFF,TGCGCCAGCAGCCAAGATAGGGGACACGGGGAGCTGTTTTTT
.,few,TRBV27,TRBJ1-6,CASSFGIYNSPLHF,TGTGCCAGCAGTTTCGGGATCTATAATTCACCCCTCCACTTT
.,.,TRBV9,TRBJ2-6,CASSVWGANVLTF,TGTGCCAGCAGCGTGTGGGGGGCCAACGTCCTGACTTTC
.,.,TRBV19,TRBJ1-5,CASTTIKEDQPQHF,TGTGCCAGTACCACCATCAAAGAGGATCAGCCCCAGCATTTT
TRBD2,few,TRBV29-1,TRBJ2-2,CSGAGAVTGELFF,TGCAGCGGAGCGGGAGCGGTCACCGGGGAGCTGTTTTTT
.,many,TRBV12-3/TRBV12-4,TRBJ1-4,CASSYGTELFF,TGTGCCAGCAGTTACGGGACTGAACTGTTTTTT
TRBD2,.,TRBV11-2,TRBJ2-3,CASSFSRGGRDTQYF,TGTGCCAGCAGCTTTTCGCGGGGGGGGAGGGATACGCAGTATTTT
.,.,TRBV7-2,TRBJ2-1,CASSLGTPTYNEQFF,TGTGCCAGCAGCTTAGGGACTCCTACCTACAATGAGCAGTTCTTC
.,many,TRBV7-2,TRBJ1-5,CASSSVVAGFSNQPQHF,TGTGCCAGCAGCTCAGTGGTGGCAGGGTTTAGCAATCAGCCCCAGCATTTT
TRBD2,few,TRBV29-1,TRBJ2-7,CSVERLAGDEQYF,TGCAGCGTTGAGAGGCTAGCGGGAGATGAGCAGTACTTC
.,few,TRBV7-9,TRBJ1-3,CASSPQGRAGNTIYF,TGTGCCAGCAGCCCCCAGGGGAGGGCTGGAAACACCATATATTTT
.,.,TRBV7-8,TRBJ1-1,CASSPTHRVAEAFF,TGTGCCAGCAGCCCCACACACAGGGTAGCTGAAGCTTTCTTT
.,.,TRBV7-2,TRBJ1-1,CASSLGGALNIEAFF,TGTGCCAGCAGCCTAGGGGGGGCCTTGAACATTGAAGCTTTCTTT
TRBD1,few,TRBV12-3/TRBV12-4,TRBJ1-1,CASSLGQGVPEAFF,TGTGCCAGCAGTTTAGGACAGGGGGTACCTGAAGCTTTCTTT
.,many,TRBV2,TRBJ1-2,CASSEAYGGYTF,TGTGCCAGCAGTGAAGCCTATGGGGGCTACACCTTC
TRBD1,.,TRBV29-1,TRBJ2-7,CSGGQGAYEQYF,TGCAGCGGAGGACAGGGGGCCTACGAGCAGTACTTC